This T cell receptor beta chain derives from a study of CD8 T cells in ankylosing spondylitis. This clonotype was detected only a few times. With 5 bases clipped from V and 4 bases from J, the junction kept 14 bases outside the gene matches. The CDR3 consists of 16 residues. Germline CDR1 SEHNR, CDR2 FQNEAQ (reference sequence). TCRdb ran MiXCR on the 5' RACE reads and lists one entry per CDR3 protein. The data show nearly 250,000 distinct CDR3 sequences, roughly 32% seen once. The sequenced material came from blood, either unsorted or a sorted T cell fraction (not recorded which). The chain carries TRBV7-9 and TRBJ2-7, with 7 bases lining up with TRBD1. The receptor was isolated from a male donor with ankylosing spondylitis or in good health (not recorded which). The CDR3 DNA reads TGTGCCAGCAGCGGCGAAAGACAGGGAAAGACATACGAGCAGTACTTC. Its translation: CASSGERQGKTYEQYF.